The 30 T cell receptor beta chains listed next were all sequenced from one sample in a study of cytomegalovirus exposure and HLA in healthy donors. PCR was performed using 60 Vbeta and 13 Jbeta primers. Assay: immunoSEQ multiplex PCR; the TCRdb copy retains only in-frame clones and omits some. The profile shows more than 110,000 clones, 80% of them singletons. Sequenced material: PBMCs. Receptor source: a man aged 35 to 55 in good health and CMV-seropositive.

The J gene is TRBJ2-1, the V gene TRBV7-8; 10 nucleotides agree with TRBD2. J gave up 2 bases and V 5 bases, and 9 bases lay outside the gene matches. CDR1 and CDR2 from the germline V gene are SGHVS and FQNEAQ. The CDR3 extends over 17 amino acids. In DNA, the CDR3 is TGTGCCAGCAGCGCCCGCGCTAGCGGGGGAACCTACAATGAGCAGTTCTTC. It specifies CASSARASGGTYNEQFF.

This chain links TRBV27 with TRBJ1-5, with TRBD1 matching 7 bases. V lost 5 bases to trimming and J lost 3 bases; unmatched junction nucleotides: 13. The germline V gene has CDR1 MNHEY and CDR2 SMNVEV (reference sequence). The CDR3 has 17 residues. The CDR3: CASSQLYRGAVNQPQHF. CDR3 coding DNA: TGTGCCAGCAGTCAACTTTACAGGGGAGCAGTCAATCAGCCCCAGCATTTT.

The chain has TRBV29-1 and TRBJ1-2; D is unclear. The V gene's germline CDR1 is SQVTM and CDR2 ANQGSEA. Trimming removed 6 bases from V and 8 bases from J, with 10 bases in between. The CDR3 runs to 10 residues. The CDR3 nucleotides are TGCAGCGTCGAGGGCCCCGGCTACACCTTC. Translated, it gives CSVEGPGYTF.

The CDR3 nucleotides read TGTGCCAGCAGCGCACCCGGATCGGGAGAGCAGTTCTTC. The encoded protein is CASSAPGSGEQFF. The V gene is TRBV7-9, the J gene TRBJ2-1; perhaps TRBD2 as D (5 bases). Germline CDR1 SEHNR, CDR2 FQNEAQ (reference sequence). This CDR3 is 13 amino acids long. V was trimmed by 5 bases and J by 10 bases, leaving 15 bases between them.

The rearrangement joins TRBV19 to TRBJ2-3; 7 bases align to TRBD1. The germline V gene has CDR1 LNHDA and CDR2 SQIVND (reference sequence). With V trimmed by 6 bases and J by 3 bases, 9 bases remained unmatched. The CDR3 consists of 15 residues. CDR3 coding DNA: TGTGCCAGTAGCTTGACAGGGATTTTAACAGATACGCAGTATTTT. Amino acids: CASSLTGILTDTQYF. Variable domain in full (rest from reference TRBV19 and TRBJ2-3): DGGITQSPKYLFRKEGQNVTLSCEQNLNHDAMYWYRQDPGQGLRLIYYSQIVNDFQKGDIAEGYSVSREKKESFPLTVTSAQKNPTAFYLCASSLTGILTDTQYFGPGTRLTVL.

The chain is built from TRBV6-5 and TRBJ1-4; D uncertain. Germline CDR1 MNHEY, CDR2 SVGAGI. The V and J ends lost 3 bases and 4 bases respectively, with 15 bases between them. The CDR3 runs 16 residues. CDR3 in amino acids: CASSYGSGFDNEKLFF. The CDR3 bases are TGTGCCAGCAGTTATGGATCAGGATTCGATAATGAAAAACTGTTTTTT.

This chain uses TRBV2 with TRBJ1-3; no reliable D call. Germline assignment: CDR1 SNHLY and CDR2 FYNNEI. The CDR3 has 13 amino acids. V lost 8 bases and J lost 2, with 10 bases in between. CDR3 amino acids: CASVLGPGNTIYF. The CDR3 nucleotides read TGTGCCAGCGTGTTGGGCCCTGGAAACACCATATATTTT.

V gene TRBV28 combines with J gene TRBJ1-2; TRBD1 matches at 9 bases. CDR3 length equals 15 residues. V was clipped by 2 bases and J by 5 bases; unmatched bases: 6. In germline, CDR1 is MDHEN, CDR2 SYDVKM. Here the CDR3 reads CASSLEDRGLYGYTF. The DNA for the CDR3 is TGTGCCAGCAGTTTAGAGGACAGGGGCCTGTATGGCTACACCTTC.

This clone turned up a few times. The chain carries TRBV2 and TRBJ2-7, with TRBD1 matching 12 bases. The CDR3 has 13 residues. The germline gives CDR1 SNHLY, CDR2 FYNNEI. Trimming cost V 6 bases and J 6 bases; bases outside gene matches: 3. The CDR3 spells CASRGQGASEQYF. The CDR3 region has the DNA TGTGCCAGCAGGGGACAGGGGGCTTCCGAGCAGTACTTC. Drawing the rest from reference TRBV2 and TRBJ2-7, the complete variable domain is EPEVTQTPSHQVTQMGQEVILRCVPISNHLYFYWYRQILGQKVEFLVSFYNNEISEKSEIFDDQFSVERPDGSNFTLKIRSTKLEDSAMYFCASRGQGASEQYFGPGTRLTVT.

This clone turned up a few times. The chain links TRBV2 to TRBJ2-3; D possibly corresponds to TRBD1 (6 bases). Trimming removed 5 bases from V and 6 bases from J, with 12 bases in between. This CDR3 is 13 amino acids long. Germline CDR1 reads SNHLY; CDR2 reads FYNNEI. The CDR3 region is CASSQQGGDTQYF. As DNA, the CDR3 is TGTGCCAGCAGTCAACAGGGCGGTGATACGCAGTATTTT. The entire variable domain, with the rest obtained from reference TRBV2 and TRBJ2-3, is as follows: EPEVTQTPSHQVTQMGQEVILRCVPISNHLYFYWYRQILGQKVEFLVSFYNNEISEKSEIFDDQFSVERPDGSNFTLKIRSTKLEDSAMYFCASSQQGGDTQYFGPGTRLTVL.

The rearrangement links TRBV27 to TRBJ1-2; 7 bases map to TRBD1. Germline V gene sequence: CDR1 MNHEY, CDR2 SMNVEV (reference sequence). The CDR3 loop spans 13 amino acids. V gave up 7 bases and J gave up 5 bases; unmatched junction bases: 7. The CDR3 bases are TGTGCCAGCAAAAACAGGGGTGGTTATGGCTACACCTTC. Its protein is CASKNRGGYGYTF.

CDR3 bases: TGTGCCAGCAGCGTACTAGCGGGGGGCCGGGTCACCGGGGAGCTGTTTTTT. It is translated as CASSVLAGGRVTGELFF. The chain carries TRBV9 and TRBJ2-2, with 11 bases aligning to TRBD2. Germline V gene lookup returns CDR1 SGDLS and CDR2 YYNGEE. V lost 1 base, J lost 4 bases, and 6 bases stayed unmatched. This CDR3 has 17 residues. Supplemented by reference TRBV9 and TRBJ2-2, the full variable domain reads DSGVTQTPKHLITATGQRVTLRCSPRSGDLSVYWYQQSLDQGLQFLIQYYNGEERAKGNILERFSAQQFPDLHSELNLSSLELGDSALYFCASSVLAGGRVTGELFFGEGSRLTVL.

The V gene is TRBV7-9, the J gene TRBJ1-2; D unclear. This CDR3 has 12 residues. The germline gives CDR1 SEHNR, CDR2 FQNEAQ (reference sequence). The V end was cut by 5 bases, the J end by 1 base, with 5 bases between. The DNA for the CDR3 is TGTGCCAGCAGCCAACTTAACTATGGCTACACCTTC. Residues: CASSQLNYGYTF.

The V gene is TRBV19, the J gene TRBJ2-1, with D possibly matching TRBD2 (6 bases). CDR1 is LNHDA and CDR2 is SQIVND in the germline V gene (reference sequence). Trimming pared 3 bases from V and 8 bases from J, leaving 8 bases between. The CDR3 is 12 residues long. CDR3 amino acids: CASSIWGDEQFF. CDR3 coding DNA: TGTGCCAGTAGTATTTGGGGGGATGAGCAGTTCTTC.

This rearrangement joins TRBV5-1 to TRBJ2-7, with TRBD1 identical over 7 bases. The ends lost 6 bases at V and 0 bases at J; junction bases unmatched: 6. Looked up from germline, CDR1 is SGHRS and CDR2 is YFSETQ. This CDR3 is built from 14 residues. CDR3 sequence: CASKKGASSYEQYF. The DNA for the CDR3 is TGCGCCAGCAAAAAGGGGGCGAGCTCCTACGAGCAGTACTTC. Full variable domain (outside the CDR3, taken from reference TRBV5-1 and TRBJ2-7): KAGVTQTPRYLIKTRGQQVTLSCSPISGHRSVSWYQQTPGQGLQFLFEYFSETQRNKGNFPGRFSGRQFSNSRSEMNVSTLELGDSALYLCASKKGASSYEQYFGPGTRLTVT.

In this sample, this clone turned up a few times. At the DNA level, this CDR3 is encoded by other sequences in the same sample as well. The chain carries TRBV18 and TRBJ2-3, with 12 bases aligning to TRBD2. Germline assignment: CDR1 KGHSH and CDR2 LQKENI. The CDR3 is 15 residues long. V was pared by 4 bases and J by 1 base, with 0 bases of the junction left unmatched. In nucleotides, the CDR3 is TGTGCCAGCTCACGACTAGCGGGGGGCACAGATACGCAGTATTTT. Its translation is CASSRLAGGTDTQYF.

This chain uses TRBV7-2 with TRBJ1-5; weak D call: TRBD1 (5 bases). V lost 5 bases, J lost 5 bases, and 16 bases lay in between. The germline CDR1 and CDR2 sequences are SGHTA and FQGNSA. CDR3 length: 15 amino acids. The DNA of the CDR3 is TGTGCCAGCAGCAGGTCGGGGGGGGACGATCAGCCCCAGCATTTT. Encoded protein: CASSRSGGDDQPQHF.

The genes are TRBV27 and TRBJ1-2; the match to TRBD1 covers 10 bases. The trim removed 4 bases at V and 4 bases at J, leaving 9 bases unmatched. Germline CDR1 reads MNHEY; CDR2 reads SMNVEV (reference sequence). The CDR3 loop spans 16 amino acids. CDR3 residues: CASSSRQGAGGYGYTF. For the CDR3, the DNA is TGTGCCAGCAGTTCCCGACAGGGGGCTGGAGGCTATGGCTACACCTTC.

V and J are TRBV4-3 and TRBJ1-4; tentatively, D is TRBD1 (5 bases). Trimming took 4 bases from V and 0 from J, leaving 12 bases between them. Germline V gives CDR1 LGHNA, CDR2 YSLEER. There are 16 residues in the CDR3. The CDR3, as DNA: TGCGCCAGCAGCCCCGGACACAGTGCAACTAATGAAAAACTGTTTTTT. Translated: CASSPGHSATNEKLFF.

This chain joins TRBV7-9 and TRBJ2-1; no definite D call. The CDR3 contains 13 residues. With 3 bases removed from V and 5 bases from J, the gap between germline ends came to 8 bases. Germline V CDR1 and CDR2: SEHNR, FQNEAQ (reference sequence). The CDR3 reads CASSFKSDNEQFF. In nucleotides, the CDR3 is TGTGCCAGCAGCTTTAAGTCAGACAATGAGCAGTTCTTC. Looking up the rest from reference TRBV7-9 and TRBJ2-1 gives the full variable domain: DTGVSQNPRHKITKRGQNVTFRCDPISEHNRLYWYRQTLGQGPEFLTYFQNEAQLEKSRLLSDRFSAERPKGSFSTLEIQRTEQGDSAMYLCASSFKSDNEQFFGPGTRLTVL.

Of note for this clone: A junction end diverges from the germline sequence, so it may reflect a read error. The genes are TRBV18 and TRBJ2-7; 10 nucleotides align to TRBD1. The germline V gene has CDR1 KGHSH and CDR2 LQKENI. CDR3 size: 12 residues. The CDR3 sequence: CASSTTYGQGDF. CDR3 sequence (DNA): TGTGCCAGCTCCACCACCTACGGACAGGGGGACTTC.

The V call is TRBV5-1, the J call TRBJ2-1; TRBD2 aligns across 11 bases. The CDR3 runs 16 residues. The V segment lost 0 bases and the J segment 4 bases; nucleotides outside the gene matches: 3. From germline, CDR1 is SGHRS and CDR2 YFSETQ. CDR3 sequence reads: CASSLGRLAGYNEQFF. Here the CDR3 DNA reads TGCGCCAGCAGCTTGGGGCGACTAGCGGGGTACAATGAGCAGTTCTTC.

V is TRBV6-6 and J is TRBJ1-1, with 8 bases aligning to TRBD1. Germline assignment: CDR1 MNHNY and CDR2 SVGAGI (reference sequence). The length of the CDR3 is 13 residues. Trimming at V came to 7 bases and at J to 4 bases, leaving 5 bases not matched to a gene. The DNA of the CDR3 is TGTGCCAGCACCCTGACAGGGGTCACTGAAGCTTTCTTT. Its translation is CASTLTGVTEAFF.

The chain is built from TRBV6-5 and TRBJ1-2; the match to TRBD1 covers 10 bases. Trimming cost V 6 bases and J 7 bases; bases outside gene matches: 8. The germline V gene encodes CDR1 MNHEY and CDR2 SVGAGI. The CDR3 spans 14 residues. The CDR3 nucleotides read TGTGCCAGCAGCCCGACAGGGGGCTCACGTGGCTACACCTTC. Its translation: CASSPTGGSRGYTF.

The V and J genes are TRBV2 and TRBJ1-1; 11 bases match TRBD1. The CDR3 extends over 14 amino acids. Germline CDR1 SNHLY, CDR2 FYNNEI. V shed 5 bases, J shed 3 bases, and the junction held 2 bases outside the gene matches. This chain's CDR3 is CASSSGQGDTEAFF. Here the CDR3 DNA reads TGTGCCAGCAGTTCGGGACAGGGGGACACTGAAGCTTTCTTT. The entire variable domain, with the rest obtained from reference TRBV2 and TRBJ1-1, is as follows: EPEVTQTPSHQVTQMGQEVILRCVPISNHLYFYWYRQILGQKVEFLVSFYNNEISEKSEIFDDQFSVERPDGSNFTLKIRSTKLEDSAMYFCASSSGQGDTEAFFGQGTRLTVV.

This chain's CDR3 is CASSVDGTGGVRDTQYF. The CDR3 nucleotides read TGTGCCAGCAGCGTAGATGGGACAGGAGGGGTTCGGGATACGCAGTATTTT. V usage is TRBV9 and J usage is TRBJ2-3, with TRBD1 identical over 8 bases. After removal of 0 bases from V and 6 bases from J, the junction contained 12 bases not matched to a gene. Germline-derived CDR1 and CDR2 are SGDLS and YYNGEE. The CDR3 extends over 17 amino acids.

The CDR3 protein is CASSVNTPGSGAAFF. DNA of the CDR3: TGTGCCAGCAGCGTCAATACCCCGGGATCAGGCGCAGCTTTCTTT. The genes are TRBV9 and TRBJ1-1, with D hard to call. Germline V gives CDR1 SGDLS, CDR2 YYNGEE. The CDR3 runs to 15 residues. The ends were cut back, 2 bases at V and 10 bases at J, with 21 bases in the middle.

The chain couples TRBV2 to TRBJ2-7; TRBD1 matches 8 bases. Germline loops: CDR1 SNHLY, CDR2 FYNNEI. This CDR3 spans 15 amino acids. J lost 6 bases, V lost 6 bases, and 13 bases had no gene match. The CDR3 loop reads CASRRTGITVGEQYF. The CDR3 DNA follows: TGTGCCAGCAGGAGGACAGGGATCACCGTAGGCGAGCAGTACTTC.

V is TRBV28 and J is TRBJ2-7, with TRBD1 matching over 7 bases. The germline CDR1 and CDR2 sequences are MDHEN and SYDVKM. CDR3 length: 14 residues. Trimming cost V 4 bases and J 5 bases; bases outside gene matches: 8. The CDR3 sequence is CASSSTGLWNEQYF. The CDR3 bases are TGTGCCAGCAGTTCGACAGGGCTGTGGAACGAGCAGTACTTC.

The genes are TRBV14 and TRBJ1-4; 7 nucleotides line up with TRBD1. Trimming took 4 bases from V and 11 from J; bases not matched to a gene: 7. Germline assignment: CDR1 SGHDN and CDR2 FVKESK. This CDR3 is 13 amino acids long. The DNA of the CDR3 is TGTGCCAGCAGCCCCTTGGGACAGACCAAACTGTTTTTT. Its translation is CASSPLGQTKLFF.